These 30 T cell receptor beta chains were all obtained from the same sample, sequenced in a study of T-cell reconstitution after alpha-beta-depleted transplantation in children. The TCRbeta library was prepared with unique molecular identifiers. TCRdb recomputed calls from the PCR reads with MiXCR, one row per CDR3 protein. Among 610,000 or so distinct CDR3 sequences listed, more than 20% were seen once. Sequences were derived from PBMCs, sampled before TCRalphabeta/CD19-depleted stem cell transplant. The receptor source for this set is a boy younger than two with Wiskott-Aldrich syndrome, due to receive a stem cell transplant.

The table lists this clonotype with a few counts. J is TRBJ2-5 and V is TRBV15; D not certain. CDR3 length: 13 amino acids. Germline V CDR1 and CDR2: LNHNV, YYDKDF (reference sequence). Trimming took off 5 bases at V and 0 bases at J, with 7 bases between the two ends. CDR3 protein: CATSGWDQETQYF. Written as DNA, the CDR3 is TGTGCCACCAGCGGATGGGACCAAGAGACCCAGTACTTC. The full variable domain, completed using reference TRBV15 and TRBJ2-5, is DAMVIQNPRYQVTQFGKPVTLSCSQTLNHNVMYWYQQKSSQAPKLLFHYYDKDFNNEADTPDNFQSRRPNTSFCFLDIRSPGLGDTAMYLCATSGWDQETQYFGPGTRLLVL.

CDR3 protein: CASSHRFRHGYTF. The CDR3 DNA is TGTGCCAGCAGCCACAGGTTTCGACATGGCTACACCTTC. The chain has TRBV7-8 and TRBJ1-2; weak D call: TRBD1 (5 bases). V was shortened by 5 bases and J by 6 bases, with 13 bases between the two germline ends. The V gene's germline CDR1 is SGHVS and CDR2 FQNEAQ. The CDR3 runs 13 residues.

This clonotype occurred a few times. The chain links TRBV5-1 to TRBJ2-2; no clear D gene. Trimming removed 2 bases from V and 1 base from J, with 3 bases in between. CDR3 length: 13 amino acids. CDR1 is SGHRS, CDR2 YFSETQ, per germline. CDR3 amino acids: CASSFQNTGELFF. CDR3 DNA sequence: TGCGCCAGCAGCTTCCAGAACACCGGGGAGCTGTTTTTT.

The CDR3 loop is CASSSSGYQETQYF. The CDR3 nucleotides read TGCGCCAGCAGCTCTTCAGGGTACCAAGAGACCCAGTACTTC. V gene TRBV5-1 combines with J gene TRBJ2-5; possible D gene TRBD1, 5 bases. V lost 3 bases to trimming and J lost 0 bases, with 9 bases between them. Germline V lookup: CDR1 SGHRS, CDR2 YFSETQ. CDR3 length equals 14 residues.

This clonotype was seen a single time. V usage is TRBV29-1 and J usage is TRBJ1-2; D is unclear. The V end was cut by 0 bases, the J end by 8 bases, with 13 bases between. Germline loops: CDR1 SQVTM, CDR2 ANQGSEA. The CDR3 runs to 13 residues. The CDR3 sequence is CSVEDRPGGGYTF. DNA for the CDR3: TGCAGCGTTGAAGATCGCCCGGGAGGGGGCTACACCTTC. The full variable domain, with the rest looked up from reference TRBV29-1 and TRBJ1-2, is SAVISQKPSRDICQRGTSLTIQCQVDSQVTMMFWYRQQPGQSLTLIATANQGSEATYESGFVIDKFPISRPNLTFSTLTVSNMSPEDSSIYLCSVEDRPGGGYTFGSGTRLTVV.

The J gene is TRBJ2-3, the V gene TRBV5-1; D call uncertain. V was shortened by 0 bases and J by 2 bases, with 7 bases between the two germline ends. CDR1 SGHRS and CDR2 YFSETQ come from the germline V gene. The CDR3 length is 14 residues. The CDR3 here is CASSLGQHTDTQYF. The CDR3 DNA follows: TGCGCCAGCAGCTTGGGCCAGCACACAGATACGCAGTATTTT.

The chain is built from TRBV12-3 or TRBV12-4 and TRBJ2-1, with 9 bases that match TRBD1. The trim removed 8 bases at V and 7 bases at J, leaving 9 bases unmatched. There are 14 residues in the CDR3. This CDR3 reads CASRPGQGWNEQFF. CDR3 bases: TGTGCCAGCCGTCCGGGACAGGGTTGGAATGAGCAGTTCTTC.

The chain joins TRBV9 to TRBJ2-5; 7 bases match TRBD2. Losses at the gene ends were 0 bases for V and 4 bases for J; bases not matched to a gene: 6. Germline V CDR1 and CDR2: SGDLS, YYNGEE. CDR3 size: 15 residues. CDR3 bases: TGTGCCAGCAGCGTAGTGGGAGGGCGCGGAGAGACCCAGTACTTC. The encoded protein is CASSVVGGRGETQYF.

This chain joins TRBV27 and TRBJ2-2; no reliable D call. V was clipped by 0 bases and J by 6 bases, with 5 bases between them. There are 13 residues in the CDR3. Germline CDR1 is MNHEY and CDR2 is SMNVEV (reference sequence). The CDR3 is CASSLSTAGELFF. The DNA for the CDR3 is TGTGCCAGCAGTTTATCGACGGCCGGGGAGCTGTTTTTT.

The chain has TRBV12-3 or TRBV12-4 and TRBJ2-1; 7 bases are shared with TRBD2. The CDR3 spans 14 residues. V was clipped by 5 bases and J by 10 bases; unmatched bases: 11. The CDR3 sequence is CASSKGLQRGEQFF. The CDR3 nucleotides read TGTGCCAGCAGTAAGGGACTGCAGCGGGGCGAGCAGTTCTTC.

This rearrangement joins TRBV24-1 to TRBJ2-1; TRBD2 matches 13 bases. The CDR3 has 16 amino acids. From germline, CDR1 is KGHDR and CDR2 SFDVKD. Trimming took 5 bases from V and 1 from J; bases not matched to a gene: 1. The CDR3 loop reads CATSGTSGRSYNEQFF. CDR3 nucleotide sequence: TGTGCCACCAGTGGGACTAGCGGGAGATCCTACAATGAGCAGTTCTTC.

This clonotype was seen a handful of times. V usage is TRBV5-1 and J usage is TRBJ2-6; a possible D gene is TRBD2 (6 bases). Germline-derived CDR1 and CDR2 are SGHRS and YFSETQ. This CDR3 is built from 16 residues. With 2 bases removed from V and 4 bases from J, the gap between germline ends came to 13 bases. The CDR3 is CASSFPGGRGANVLTF. CDR3 nucleotides: TGCGCCAGCAGCTTCCCTGGGGGGAGGGGGGCCAACGTCCTGACTTTC.

This clonotype came up a few times. The rearrangement links TRBV5-1 to TRBJ2-7, with 10 bases fitting TRBD2. Germline V lookup: CDR1 SGHRS, CDR2 YFSETQ. The CDR3 runs to 15 residues. Unmatched junction bases numbered 7, after V lost 4 bases and J lost 3 bases. The CDR3 nucleotides are TGCGCCAGCAGCAGGAACCCTAGCGGGAGCTACGAGCAGTACTTC. Amino acids: CASSRNPSGSYEQYF.

V gene TRBV7-6 combines with J gene TRBJ2-7; no firm D call. V gave up 1 base and J gave up 2 bases, with 12 bases separating them. CDR1 is SGHVS, CDR2 FNYEAQ, per germline. This CDR3 spans 15 amino acids. The DNA for the CDR3 is TGTGCCAGCAGCTTAGACGAAGGCCCCACCTACGAGCAGTACTTC. Translating it yields CASSLDEGPTYEQYF.

The V and J genes are TRBV24-1 and TRBJ2-1; a possible D gene is TRBD2 (6 bases). This CDR3 has 17 residues. Germline V CDR1 and CDR2: KGHDR, SFDVKD. Trimming left V 2 bases short and J 1 base short, with 14 bases between. This CDR3 is CATSDSGVGGSYNEQFF. CDR3 bases: TGTGCCACCAGTGATTCGGGGGTGGGGGGATCCTACAATGAGCAGTTCTTC.

This clonotype has a count of ten or more. The chain links TRBV7-2 to TRBJ1-2; TRBD1 matches 8 bases. The CDR3 extends over 14 amino acids. Germline loops: CDR1 SGHTA, CDR2 FQGNSA. J lost 4 bases, V lost 1 base, and 2 bases had no gene match. Written as DNA, the CDR3 is TGTGCCAGCAGCTTAGACAGGGGGAGCTATGGCTACACCTTC. Translation: CASSLDRGSYGYTF.

The V and J genes are TRBV28 and TRBJ2-7; 8 nucleotides align to TRBD2. Germline CDR1 is MDHEN and CDR2 is SYDVKM. The CDR3 is made up of 15 amino acids. Trimming took 2 bases from V and 2 from J; bases not matched to a gene: 5. CDR3 amino acids: CASSLTGGKAYEQYF. The CDR3 nucleotides read TGTGCCAGCAGTTTAACGGGAGGGAAGGCCTACGAGCAGTACTTC.

This clonotype was detected a few times. This chain connects TRBV4-2 to TRBJ2-7, with unresolved D. This CDR3 spans 17 amino acids. V was cut by 0 bases and J by 6 bases, with 21 bases left in between. The germline V gene has CDR1 LGHNA and CDR2 YNFKEQ. The CDR3 DNA sequence: TGTGCCAGCAGCCAAGAAGGTAGTCCCCCTGATTCGGGCGAGCAGTACTTC. This sequence encodes CASSQEGSPPDSGEQYF.

This clonotype has just a few counts. V and J are TRBV5-5 and TRBJ2-4; D perhaps matches TRBD2 (6 bases). The V end lost 1 base, the J end lost 0 bases, and 11 bases lay between the germline ends. The CDR3 loop spans 16 amino acids. Germline CDR1 and CDR2: SGHKS and YYEKEE (reference sequence). CDR3 coding DNA: TGTGCCAGCAGCTTGAAAGGAGGGGAAGCCAAAAACATTCAGTACTTC. Its protein is CASSLKGGEAKNIQYF.

This clonotype has a handful of counts. The chain uses TRBV20-1 and TRBJ2-1; D uncertain. V was pared by 2 bases and J by 1 base, with 6 bases between. Germline CDR1 DFQATT, CDR2 SNEGSKA (reference sequence). The length of the CDR3 is 13 residues. The CDR3 spells CSARQVSYNEQFF. The CDR3 bases are TGCAGTGCTAGACAGGTATCCTACAATGAGCAGTTCTTC.

V and J are TRBV20-1 and TRBJ2-2, with 10 nucleotides matching TRBD1. Trimming at V came to 5 bases and at J to 0 bases, leaving 3 bases not matched to a gene. Looked up from germline, CDR1 is DFQATT and CDR2 is SNEGSKA (reference sequence). This CDR3 has 15 amino acids. The CDR3 DNA sequence: TGCAGTGCTGGACAGGGGGGATCGAACACCGGGGAGCTGTTTTTT. Translating it yields CSAGQGGSNTGELFF.

This chain links TRBV6-1 with TRBJ2-1; 14 bases are a match to TRBD2. The V and J ends lost 10 bases and 10 bases, in that order; junction bases with no gene match: 12. CDR1 is MNHNS, CDR2 SASEGT, per germline. The CDR3 loop spans 15 amino acids. This CDR3 is CATGPTSGRGKEQFF. The CDR3 nucleotides are TGTGCCACGGGTCCGACTAGCGGGAGGGGGAAGGAGCAGTTCTTC.

The chain employs TRBV6-1 and TRBJ1-1, with 8 bases that match TRBD1. The V gene's germline CDR1 is MNHNS and CDR2 SASEGT. Trimming took 0 bases from V and 0 from J; bases not matched to a gene: 6. This CDR3 is 17 amino acids long. The chain's CDR3 is CASSEAPTGGLNTEAFF. CDR3 coding DNA: TGTGCCAGCAGTGAAGCACCAACAGGGGGATTGAACACTGAAGCTTTCTTT.

There are a few counts of this clonotype. The V call is TRBV12-3 or TRBV12-4, the J call TRBJ1-2, with unresolved D. The V end was cut by 8 bases, the J end by 4 bases, with 14 bases between. This CDR3 has 13 amino acids. CDR3 nucleotides: TGTGCCAGCGCAACAACTTGGGTCTATGGCTACACCTTC. This encodes CASATTWVYGYTF.

This clonotype has only a few counts. The rearrangement links TRBV7-6 to TRBJ2-5; D is undetermined. Trimming took off 1 base at V and 0 bases at J, with 9 bases between the two ends. The germline V gene encodes CDR1 SGHVS and CDR2 FNYEAQ. The CDR3 consists of 15 residues. The CDR3 spells CASSLGASYQETQYF. CDR3 sequence (DNA): TGTGCCAGCAGCTTAGGAGCGTCGTACCAAGAGACCCAGTACTTC.

V is TRBV5-4 and J is TRBJ2-3; D is uncertain. The CDR3 runs 15 residues. Germline V gene data show CDR1 as SGHNT and CDR2 as YYREEE (reference sequence). Trimming stripped 0 bases from V and 5 bases from J, with 13 bases between. The chain's CDR3 is CASSLDLATGDTQYF. CDR3 bases: TGTGCCAGCAGCTTGGATCTGGCCACGGGAGATACGCAGTATTTT.

This chain uses TRBV28 with TRBJ1-4; D gene uncertain. This CDR3 region has 13 residues. CDR1 and CDR2 (germline): MDHEN, SYDVKM. The V end lost 5 bases, the J end lost 5 bases, and 9 bases lay between the germline ends. The CDR3: CASSPPSNEKLFF. DNA of the CDR3: TGTGCCAGCAGTCCCCCATCGAATGAAAAACTGTTTTTT.

The CDR3, as DNA: TGCGCCAGCAGCCACGGACAGGACACTGAAGCTTTCTTT. Amino acid sequence: CASSHGQDTEAFF. V is TRBV5-1 and J is TRBJ1-1; 7 bases match TRBD1. The CDR3 extends over 13 amino acids. With 4 bases clipped from V and 3 bases from J, the junction kept 3 bases outside the gene matches. CDR1 and CDR2 from the germline V gene are SGHRS and YFSETQ.

This chain links TRBV12-3 or TRBV12-4 with TRBJ1-5; 9 nucleotides align to TRBD1. V dropped 7 bases and J dropped 5; count of bases not matched to a gene: 3. The CDR3 sequence is 13 residues long. For the CDR3, the DNA is TGTGCCAGCACCCGGGACAGGGATCAGCCCCAGCATTTT. This encodes CASTRDRDQPQHF.

This clonotype was recorded a few times. The V gene is TRBV29-1, the J gene TRBJ1-1; 7 nucleotides match TRBD1. The CDR3 is 14 residues long. Per germline, CDR1 SQVTM and CDR2 ANQGSEA. With V trimmed by 6 bases and J by 0 bases, 7 bases remained unmatched. The CDR3 loop is CSVEGQRLNTEAFF. The CDR3, as DNA: TGCAGCGTGGAGGGACAGCGTCTGAACACTGAAGCTTTCTTT.